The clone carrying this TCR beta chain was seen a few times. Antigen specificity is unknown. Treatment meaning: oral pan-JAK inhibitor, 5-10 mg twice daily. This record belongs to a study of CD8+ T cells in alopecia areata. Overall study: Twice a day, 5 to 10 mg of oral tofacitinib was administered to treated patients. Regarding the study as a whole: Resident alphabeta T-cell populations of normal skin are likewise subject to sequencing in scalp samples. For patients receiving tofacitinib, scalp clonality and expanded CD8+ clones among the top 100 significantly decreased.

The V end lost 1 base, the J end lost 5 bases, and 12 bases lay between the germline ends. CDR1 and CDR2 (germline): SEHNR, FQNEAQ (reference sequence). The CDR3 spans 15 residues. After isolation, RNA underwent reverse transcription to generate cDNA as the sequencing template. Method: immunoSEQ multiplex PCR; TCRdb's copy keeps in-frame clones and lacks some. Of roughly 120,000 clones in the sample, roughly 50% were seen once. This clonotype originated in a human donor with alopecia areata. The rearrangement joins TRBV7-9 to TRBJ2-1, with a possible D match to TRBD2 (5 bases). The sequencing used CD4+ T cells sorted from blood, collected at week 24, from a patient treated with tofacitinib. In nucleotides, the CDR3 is TGTGCCAGCAGCTTAGACCGGACTGAAAACAATGAGCAGTTCTTC. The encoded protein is CASSLDRTENNEQFF.